The next 29 T cell receptor beta chains were all read from a single sample in a study of early T cells in non-severe SARS-CoV-2 infection. TCRdb fed the 5' RACE reads into MiXCR, producing one record per CDR3 protein. This sample has about 66,000 distinct CDR3 sequences, with around 20% found just once. Source: whole blood, taken at baseline. These receptor sequences come from an adult who was a healthcare worker with PCR-confirmed SARS-CoV-2 infection or an uninfected control (not recorded which).

V usage is TRBV11-2 and J usage is TRBJ2-7; possible D gene TRBD1, 6 bases. Trimming cost V 1 base and J 1 base, with 11 bases left between them. The CDR3 length is 15 residues. The germline V gene has CDR1 SGHAT and CDR2 FQNNGV. CDR3 coding DNA: TGTGCCAGCAGCTTAGCACAGGGCCCATCCTACGAGCAGTACTTC. Translated, it gives CASSLAQGPSYEQYF.

The chain couples TRBV29-1 to TRBJ2-2; D ambiguous. The V end was cut by 7 bases, the J end by 7 bases, with 10 bases between. Germline CDR1 reads SQVTM; CDR2 reads ANQGSEA. The CDR3 has 11 residues. The CDR3 sequence: CSGMAIGELFF. The CDR3 DNA is TGCAGCGGGATGGCCATCGGGGAGCTGTTTTTT.

At least ten counts were recorded for this clonotype. The chain employs TRBV6-6 and TRBJ2-3, with D unresolved. Trimming took off 5 bases at V and 2 bases at J, with 5 bases between the two ends. Germline V CDR1 and CDR2: MNHNY, SVGAGI (reference sequence). The CDR3 has 12 amino acids. The CDR3 reads CASSPSTDTQYF. CDR3 bases: TGTGCCAGCAGTCCGTCCACAGATACGCAGTATTTT.

This chain connects TRBV11-2 to TRBJ2-1, with 11 nucleotides matching TRBD2. Trimming cost V 2 bases and J 5 bases; bases outside gene matches: 2. The CDR3 covers 15 residues. Germline-derived CDR1 and CDR2 are SGHAT and FQNNGV. CDR3 protein: CASSLTSGSNNEQFF. The DNA for the CDR3 is TGTGCCAGCAGCTTAACTAGCGGGAGTAACAATGAGCAGTTCTTC.

This clonotype has only a few counts. The chain employs TRBV7-9 and TRBJ2-7; no definite D call. This CDR3 comprises 15 residues. Trimming took 2 bases from V and 2 from J, leaving 13 bases between them. CDR1 SEHNR and CDR2 FQNEAQ come from the germline V gene (reference sequence). Here the CDR3 DNA reads TGTGCCAGCAGCTTACAGAACTCAGGCGCCTACGAGCAGTACTTC. It yields the protein CASSLQNSGAYEQYF.

This clonotype was detected only a few times. This chain uses TRBV7-6 with TRBJ1-2; D gene ambiguous. The ends were cut back, 1 base at V and 3 bases at J, with 6 bases in the middle. The CDR3 sequence is 13 residues long. Per germline, CDR1 SGHVS and CDR2 FNYEAQ. CDR3 sequence: CASSLGADYGYTF. CDR3 coding DNA: TGTGCCAGCAGCTTAGGGGCGGACTATGGCTACACCTTC.

The V call is TRBV6-5, the J call TRBJ1-1; TRBD1 is a possible D gene (6 bases). Germline V gene sequence: CDR1 MNHEY, CDR2 SVGAGI. Trimming cost V 6 bases and J 5 bases, with 13 bases left between them. CDR3 length: 13 amino acids. The CDR3 is CASRDRKETEAFF. The CDR3 nucleotides are TGTGCCAGCAGGGACAGAAAAGAGACTGAAGCTTTCTTT.

This chain uses TRBV6-2 or TRBV6-3 with TRBJ2-7; D remains unclear. The length of the CDR3 is 11 residues. Germline CDR1 is MNHEY and CDR2 is SVGEGT. V dropped 7 bases and J dropped 2 bases, with 6 bases sitting between them. The CDR3 DNA follows: TGTGCCAGCACAAACACCTACGAGCAGTACTTC. As protein: CASTNTYEQYF.

The sample holds a few counts of this clonotype. J is TRBJ2-2 and V is TRBV20-1; 7 nucleotides match TRBD2. The CDR3 consists of 14 residues. V gave up 6 bases and J gave up 0 bases; unmatched junction bases: 4. The germline V gene encodes CDR1 DFQATT and CDR2 SNEGSKA (reference sequence). This CDR3 is CSANREANTGELFF. The DNA of the CDR3 is TGCAGTGCGAACCGGGAGGCGAACACCGGGGAGCTGTTTTTT.

This clonotype was observed a few times. This chain links TRBV20-1 with TRBJ1-1; a weak D match, TRBD1 (5 bases). The germline gives CDR1 DFQATT, CDR2 SNEGSKA (reference sequence). Trimming pared 3 bases from V and 1 base from J, leaving 6 bases between. This CDR3 spans 12 amino acids. In nucleotides, the CDR3 is TGCAGTGCTAGGGGGGGGAACACTGAAGCTTTCTTT. As protein: CSARGGNTEAFF.

This clonotype was counted a few times. This chain joins TRBV10-2 and TRBJ1-1; possible D gene TRBD1, 6 bases. V was clipped by 6 bases and J by 1 base, with 9 bases between them. The germline gives CDR1 WSHSY, CDR2 SAAADI. The CDR3 spans 13 residues. CDR3 sequence: CASRTGENTEAFF. Here the CDR3 DNA reads TGCGCCAGCAGGACAGGAGAGAACACTGAAGCTTTCTTT.

This CDR3 reads CASSARAGVLYNEQFF. The CDR3 nucleotides read TGTGCCAGCAGTGCTCGAGCGGGAGTCCTGTACAATGAGCAGTTCTTC. The chain has TRBV7-2 and TRBJ2-1; 8 positions agree with TRBD2. V dropped 6 bases and J dropped 4; count of bases not matched to a gene: 11. Germline V lookup: CDR1 SGHTA, CDR2 FQGNSA. This CDR3 is 16 amino acids long.

This clonotype was observed a few times. The V and J genes are TRBV5-1 and TRBJ1-3; D is undetermined. Trimming took 4 bases from V and 6 from J, leaving 17 bases between them. CDR1 and CDR2 from the germline V gene are SGHRS and YFSETQ. The CDR3 is made up of 15 amino acids. CDR3 in DNA: TGCGCCAGCAGCCCTGATGGGGTATCGGAAAACACCATATATTTT. Translation: CASSPDGVSENTIYF.

The rearrangement uses TRBV20-1 and TRBJ2-3; 7 bases match TRBD2. The trim removed 1 base at V and 3 bases at J, leaving 4 bases unmatched. There are 14 residues in the CDR3. Germline lookup yields CDR1 DFQATT and CDR2 SNEGSKA (reference sequence). CDR3 DNA sequence: TGCAGTGCTAGAGGGGCGGGAGCGACAGATACGCAGTATTTT. Translating it yields CSARGAGATDTQYF.

The table lists this clonotype with a count of one. CDR3 residues: CASSFLTSTDTQYF. CDR3 bases: TGTGCCAGCAGTTTCTTGACTAGCACAGATACGCAGTATTTT. The chain recombines TRBV12-3 or TRBV12-4 with TRBJ2-3; D remains unclear. Trimming took 3 bases from V and 0 from J, leaving 7 bases between them. The CDR3 sequence is 14 residues long.

The sample holds a few counts of this clonotype. The CDR3 reads CASSPVSTEAFF. The CDR3 DNA reads TGTGCCAGCTCACCAGTTTCAACTGAAGCTTTCTTT. The J gene is TRBJ1-1, the V gene TRBV18, with D uncertain. Germline CDR1 KGHSH, CDR2 LQKENI. The CDR3 extends over 12 amino acids. V was cut by 2 bases and J by 5 bases, with 6 bases left in between.

This clonotype was seen only a few times. V gene TRBV12-3 or TRBV12-4 combines with J gene TRBJ1-1; 8 nucleotides agree with TRBD1. The CDR3 has 14 residues. After removal of 6 bases from V and 5 bases from J, the junction contained 8 bases not matched to a gene. The CDR3 DNA reads TGTGCCAGCAGCGCCCGACAGGGGCGGACTGAAGCTTTCTTT. As protein: CASSARQGRTEAFF.

Only one count was recorded for this clonotype. The chain carries TRBV11-2 and TRBJ2-7; no clear D gene. CDR3 length: 13 amino acids. Deletions cut 0 bases from V and 4 bases from J, with 7 bases between. Germline-derived CDR1 and CDR2 are SGHAT and FQNNGV. CDR3 DNA: TGTGCCAGCAGCTTAGATGTCGGATACGAGCAGTACTTC. This encodes CASSLDVGYEQYF.

This clonotype was seen repeatedly, ten times or more. The CDR3 coding sequence is TGTGCCAGCAGCACATTACAGGGATACGCTGAAGCTTTCTTT. Protein: CASSTLQGYAEAFF. The chain has TRBV11-2 and TRBJ1-1; D might be TRBD1 (6 bases). Per germline, CDR1 SGHAT and CDR2 FQNNGV. V lost 5 bases to trimming and J lost 6 bases, with 16 bases between them. The CDR3 length is 14 residues. Filled out from reference TRBV11-2 and TRBJ1-1, the complete variable domain reads EAGVAQSPRYKIIEKRQSVAFWCNPISGHATLYWYQQILGQGPKLLIQFQNNGVVDDSQLPKDRFSAERLKGVDSTLKIQPAKLEDSAVYLCASSTLQGYAEAFFGQGTRLTVV.

This clonotype was detected a few times. CDR3 amino acids: CASNHRTGAAGELFF. As DNA, the CDR3 is TGTGCCAGCAACCATCGGACAGGGGCGGCCGGGGAGCTGTTTTTT. The rearrangement links TRBV6-6 to TRBJ2-2, with 9 positions matching TRBD1. The CDR3 totals 15 residues. V gave up 7 bases and J gave up 6 bases; unmatched junction bases: 9. CDR1 is MNHNY and CDR2 is SVGAGI in the germline V gene (reference sequence).

The V gene is TRBV6-5, the J gene TRBJ1-1; 8 bases match TRBD1. This CDR3 comprises 14 residues. The V gene end was trimmed by 6 bases and the J gene end by 11 bases; junction bases not matched to a gene: 14. Germline CDR1 MNHEY, CDR2 SVGAGI. CDR3 DNA: TGTGCCAGCAGGAGGACCGGGACAGGCCTGCTTGCTTTCTTT. Its translation is CASRRTGTGLLAFF.

The J gene is TRBJ2-4, the V gene TRBV7-8; D is unresolved. Trimming left V 5 bases short and J 3 bases short, with 26 bases between. CDR1 and CDR2 (germline): SGHVS, FQNEAQ. The CDR3 has 19 amino acids. This CDR3 reads CASSQNFNPSTLDKNIQYF. The CDR3 region has the DNA TGTGCCAGCAGCCAGAATTTTAACCCCTCGACTCTTGACAAAAACATTCAGTACTTC.

The rearrangement uses TRBV19 and TRBJ2-7, with D possibly TRBD2 on 5 matching bases. V lost 5 bases and J 4 bases, leaving 12 bases between the germline ends. CDR3 length: 13 amino acids. CDR1 is LNHDA, CDR2 SQIVND, per germline (reference sequence). CDR3 loop: CASSEGVEYEQYF. The CDR3 DNA reads TGTGCCAGTAGTGAGGGAGTTGAGTACGAGCAGTACTTC.

The chain employs TRBV20-1 and TRBJ1-4; D unclear. The V and J ends lost 0 bases and 6 bases respectively, with 14 bases between them. The CDR3 is 15 amino acids. Germline V gene lookup returns CDR1 DFQATT and CDR2 SNEGSKA (reference sequence). The DNA for the CDR3 is TGCAGTGCTAGAGATTCGGGTGTCATAGATGAAAAACTGTTTTTT. Its translation: CSARDSGVIDEKLFF.

This clonotype was detected only a few times. This rearrangement joins TRBV5-1 to TRBJ1-1; D is unclear. The germline CDR1 and CDR2 sequences are SGHRS and YFSETQ. The V end lost 4 bases, the J end lost 6 bases, and 7 bases lay between the germline ends. This CDR3 has 11 residues. CDR3 protein: CASSGGPEAFF. CDR3 coding DNA: TGCGCCAGCAGCGGTGGCCCTGAAGCTTTCTTT.

The chain carries TRBV10-3 and TRBJ1-1, with unresolved D. Germline assignment: CDR1 ENHRY and CDR2 SYGVKD. Trimming took 2 bases from V and 3 from J, leaving 13 bases between them. This CDR3 has 15 residues. CDR3 in DNA: TGTGCCATCAGTGAGCCAGGAAAGTATGACACTGAAGCTTTCTTT. Encoded protein: CAISEPGKYDTEAFF.

The chain employs TRBV4-3 and TRBJ2-5, with 8 bases lining up with TRBD1. The CDR3 sequence is 16 residues long. CDR1 LGHNA and CDR2 YSLEER come from the germline V gene. Unmatched junction bases numbered 8, after V lost 0 bases and J lost 5 bases. The CDR3 loop is CASSQDWQGASETQYF. The CDR3 nucleotides are TGCGCCAGCAGCCAAGATTGGCAGGGGGCGTCTGAGACCCAGTACTTC.

This clonotype turned up a few times. The rearrangement joins TRBV20-1 to TRBJ1-1, with 7 bases fitting TRBD1. The trim removed 0 bases at V and 1 base at J, leaving 5 bases unmatched. The germline V gene encodes CDR1 DFQATT and CDR2 SNEGSKA (reference sequence). The CDR3 runs 15 residues. This CDR3 reads CSARDPRTGNTEAFF. CDR3 in DNA: TGCAGTGCTAGAGATCCAAGGACAGGGAACACTGAAGCTTTCTTT.

This clonotype has more than one count but fewer than ten. The chain links TRBV5-1 to TRBJ1-6; TRBD1 matches 8 bases. CDR1 is SGHRS, CDR2 YFSETQ, per germline. This CDR3 has 16 residues. After removal of 4 bases from V and 5 bases from J, the junction contained 8 bases not matched to a gene. This CDR3 is CASSPGVTGDNSPLHF. In DNA, the CDR3 is TGCGCCAGCAGCCCGGGGGTGACAGGGGATAATTCACCCCTCCACTTT.